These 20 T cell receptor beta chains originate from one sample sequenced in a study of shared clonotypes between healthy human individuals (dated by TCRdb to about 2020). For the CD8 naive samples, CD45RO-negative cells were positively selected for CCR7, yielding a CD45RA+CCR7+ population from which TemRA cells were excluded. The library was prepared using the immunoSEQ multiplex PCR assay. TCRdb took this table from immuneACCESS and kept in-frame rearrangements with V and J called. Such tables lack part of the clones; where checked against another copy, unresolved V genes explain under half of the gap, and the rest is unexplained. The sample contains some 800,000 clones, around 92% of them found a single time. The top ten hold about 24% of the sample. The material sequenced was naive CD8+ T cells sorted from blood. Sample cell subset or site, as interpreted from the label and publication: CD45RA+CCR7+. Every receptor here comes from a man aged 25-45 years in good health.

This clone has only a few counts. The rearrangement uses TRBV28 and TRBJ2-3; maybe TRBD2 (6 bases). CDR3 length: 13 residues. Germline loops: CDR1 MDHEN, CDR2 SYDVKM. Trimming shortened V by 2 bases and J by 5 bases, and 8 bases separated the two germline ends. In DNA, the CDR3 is TGTGCCAGCAGTTTAGACGGGAGAGATACGCAGTATTTT. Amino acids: CASSLDGRDTQYF. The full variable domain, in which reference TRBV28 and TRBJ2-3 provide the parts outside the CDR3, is DVKVTQSSRYLVKRTGEKVFLECVQDMDHENMFWYRQDPGLGLRLIYFSYDVKMKEKGDIPEGYSVSREKKERFSLILESASTNQTSMYLCASSLDGRDTQYFGPGTRLTVL.

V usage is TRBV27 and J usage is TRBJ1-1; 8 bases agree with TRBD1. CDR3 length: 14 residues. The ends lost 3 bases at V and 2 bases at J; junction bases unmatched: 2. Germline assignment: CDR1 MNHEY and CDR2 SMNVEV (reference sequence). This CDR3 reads CASSLDRANTEAFF. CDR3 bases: TGTGCCAGCAGTTTGGACAGGGCTAACACTGAAGCTTTCTTT.

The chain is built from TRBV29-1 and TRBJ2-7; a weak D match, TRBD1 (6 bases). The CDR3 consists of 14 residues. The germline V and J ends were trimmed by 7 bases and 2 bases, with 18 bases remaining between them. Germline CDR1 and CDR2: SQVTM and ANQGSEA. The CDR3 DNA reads TGCAGCGCCTTCCAGGGGACGCACGCCTACGAGCAGTACTTC. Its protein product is CSAFQGTHAYEQYF.

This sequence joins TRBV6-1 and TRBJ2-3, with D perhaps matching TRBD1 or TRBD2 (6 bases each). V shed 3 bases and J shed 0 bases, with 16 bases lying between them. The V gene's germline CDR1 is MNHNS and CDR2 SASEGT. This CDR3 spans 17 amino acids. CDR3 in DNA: TGTGCCAGCAGTGACCTAAGGGGGGCTCCTAGCACAGATACGCAGTATTTT. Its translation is CASSDLRGAPSTDTQYF.

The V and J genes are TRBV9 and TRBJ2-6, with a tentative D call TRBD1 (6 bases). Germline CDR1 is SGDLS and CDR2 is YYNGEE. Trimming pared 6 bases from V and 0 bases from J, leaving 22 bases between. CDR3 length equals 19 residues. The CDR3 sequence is CASTPSGGAISSGANVLTF. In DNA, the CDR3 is TGTGCCAGCACCCCTAGTGGGGGCGCGATAAGCTCTGGGGCCAACGTCCTGACTTTC.

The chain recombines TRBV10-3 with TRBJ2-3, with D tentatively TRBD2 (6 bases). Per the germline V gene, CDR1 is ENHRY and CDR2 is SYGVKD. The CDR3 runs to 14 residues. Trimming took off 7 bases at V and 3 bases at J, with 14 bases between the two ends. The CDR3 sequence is CAINWEEATDTQYF. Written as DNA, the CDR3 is TGTGCCATCAACTGGGAGGAAGCGACAGATACGCAGTATTTT.

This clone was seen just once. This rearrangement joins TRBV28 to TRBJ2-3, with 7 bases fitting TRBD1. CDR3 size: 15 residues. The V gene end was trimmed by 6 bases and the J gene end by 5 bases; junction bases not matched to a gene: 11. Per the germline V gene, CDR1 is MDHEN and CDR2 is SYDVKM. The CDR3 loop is CASRSTGSRGDTQYF. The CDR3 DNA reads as TGTGCCAGCAGGTCGACAGGGAGCCGGGGAGATACGCAGTATTTT.

The CDR3: CAWSNRGSGILYNEQFF. The CDR3 nucleotides are TGTGCCTGGAGCAACCGGGGTAGCGGGATCCTCTACAATGAGCAGTTCTTC. The chain uses TRBV30 and TRBJ2-1, with TRBD2 matching 8 bases. The ends lost 3 bases at V and 3 bases at J; junction bases unmatched: 13. This CDR3 has 17 amino acids. CDR1 and CDR2 from the germline V gene are GTSNPN and SVGIG (reference sequence).

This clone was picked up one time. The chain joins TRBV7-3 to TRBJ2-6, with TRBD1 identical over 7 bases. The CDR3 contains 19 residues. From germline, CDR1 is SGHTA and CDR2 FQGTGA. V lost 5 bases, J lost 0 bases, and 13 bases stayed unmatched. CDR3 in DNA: TGTGCCAGCAGCCAAACCCCCGGGACAGCCCCCTCTGGGGCCAACGTCCTGACTTTC. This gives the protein CASSQTPGTAPSGANVLTF.

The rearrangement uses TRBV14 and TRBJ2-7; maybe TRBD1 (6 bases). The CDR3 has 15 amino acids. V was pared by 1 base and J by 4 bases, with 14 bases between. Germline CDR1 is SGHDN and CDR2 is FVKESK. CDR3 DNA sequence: TGTGCCAGCAGCCAAGGCGCAGGGGCTTGGTACGAGCAGTACTTC. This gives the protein CASSQGAGAWYEQYF.

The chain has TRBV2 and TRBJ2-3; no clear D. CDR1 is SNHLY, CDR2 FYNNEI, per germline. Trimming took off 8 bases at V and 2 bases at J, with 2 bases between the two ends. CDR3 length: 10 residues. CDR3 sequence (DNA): TGTGCCAGCCCCACAGATACGCAGTATTTT. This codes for CASPTDTQYF.

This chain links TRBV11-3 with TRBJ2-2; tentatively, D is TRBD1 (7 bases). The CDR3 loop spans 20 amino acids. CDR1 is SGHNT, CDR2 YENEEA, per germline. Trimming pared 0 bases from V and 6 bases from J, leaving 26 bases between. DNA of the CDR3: TGTGCCAGCAGCTTAGACCGGGACCTAGGAGGGGGCCGGGGTCCCGGGGAGCTGTTTTTT. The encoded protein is CASSLDRDLGGGRGPGELFF.

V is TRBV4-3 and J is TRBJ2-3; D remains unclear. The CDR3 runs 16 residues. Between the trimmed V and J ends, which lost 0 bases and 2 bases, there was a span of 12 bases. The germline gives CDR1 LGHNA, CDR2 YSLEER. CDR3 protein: CASSQDRVWATDTQYF. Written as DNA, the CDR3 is TGCGCCAGCAGCCAAGATCGCGTCTGGGCCACAGATACGCAGTATTTT.

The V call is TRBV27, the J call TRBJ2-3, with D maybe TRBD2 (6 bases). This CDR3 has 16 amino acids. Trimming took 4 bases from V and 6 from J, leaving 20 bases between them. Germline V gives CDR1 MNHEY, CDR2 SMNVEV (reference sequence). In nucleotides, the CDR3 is TGTGCCAGCAGTTCCGGGGCGGGAAACTTCTTGGATACGCAGTATTTT. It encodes CASSSGAGNFLDTQYF.

The CDR3 DNA sequence: TGTGCCAGCAGGGTGGCAACGGGGGGGTTGGCTGAAGCTTTCTTT. This sequence encodes CASRVATGGLAEAFF. The chain links TRBV6-6 to TRBJ1-1, with TRBD1 as a possible D gene (5 bases). The ends were cut back, 6 bases at V and 6 bases at J, with 20 bases in the middle. The CDR3 has 15 residues. CDR1 and CDR2 from the germline V gene are MNHNY and SVGAGI (reference sequence).

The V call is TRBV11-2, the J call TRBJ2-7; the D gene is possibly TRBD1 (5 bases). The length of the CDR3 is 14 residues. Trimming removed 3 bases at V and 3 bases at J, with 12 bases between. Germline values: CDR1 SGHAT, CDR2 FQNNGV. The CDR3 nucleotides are TGTGCCAGCAGCTTGGGCATTGACAGCTACGAGCAGTACTTC. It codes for CASSLGIDSYEQYF. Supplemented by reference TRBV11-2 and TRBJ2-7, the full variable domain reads EAGVAQSPRYKIIEKRQSVAFWCNPISGHATLYWYQQILGQGPKLLIQFQNNGVVDDSQLPKDRFSAERLKGVDSTLKIQPAKLEDSAVYLCASSLGIDSYEQYFGPGTRLTVT.

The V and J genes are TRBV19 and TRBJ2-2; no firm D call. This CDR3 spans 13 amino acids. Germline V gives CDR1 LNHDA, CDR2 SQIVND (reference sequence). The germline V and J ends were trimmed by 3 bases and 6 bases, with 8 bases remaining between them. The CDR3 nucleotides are TGTGCCAGTAGTATCTGGTCGGCCGGGGAGCTGTTTTTT. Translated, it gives CASSIWSAGELFF.

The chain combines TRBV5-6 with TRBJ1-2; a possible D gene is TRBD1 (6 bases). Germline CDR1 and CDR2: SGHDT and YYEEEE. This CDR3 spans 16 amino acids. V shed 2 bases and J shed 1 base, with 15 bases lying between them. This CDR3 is CASSLWIRTDNYGYTF. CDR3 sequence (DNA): TGTGCCAGCAGCTTATGGATCAGGACAGATAACTATGGCTACACCTTC.

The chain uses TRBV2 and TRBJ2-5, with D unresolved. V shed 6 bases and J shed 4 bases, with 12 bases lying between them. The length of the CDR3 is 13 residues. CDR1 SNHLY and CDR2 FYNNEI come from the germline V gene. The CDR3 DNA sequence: TGTGCCAGCAGGGTAGCACCCCCAGAGACCCAGTACTTC. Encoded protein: CASRVAPPETQYF.

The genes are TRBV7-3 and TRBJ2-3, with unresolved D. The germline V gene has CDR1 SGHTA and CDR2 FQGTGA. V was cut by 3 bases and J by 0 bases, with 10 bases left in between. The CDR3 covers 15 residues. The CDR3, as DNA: TGTGCCAGCAGCTTGTACGGAAGAAGCACAGATACGCAGTATTTT. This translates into CASSLYGRSTDTQYF.